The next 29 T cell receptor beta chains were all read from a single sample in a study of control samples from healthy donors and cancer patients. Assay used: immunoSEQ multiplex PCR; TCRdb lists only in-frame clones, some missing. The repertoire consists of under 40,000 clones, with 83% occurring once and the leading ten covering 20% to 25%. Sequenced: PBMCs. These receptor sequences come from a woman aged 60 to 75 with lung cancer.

This CDR3 is CASSDFRDATEAFF. CDR3 nucleotide sequence: TGCGCCAGCAGCGATTTCAGGGACGCGACTGAAGCTTTCTTT. This rearrangement joins TRBV5-1 to TRBJ1-1; possible D gene TRBD1, 5 bases. The CDR3 runs to 14 residues. Germline V gene lookup returns CDR1 SGHRS and CDR2 YFSETQ. V was trimmed by 4 bases and J by 5 bases, leaving 15 bases between them. Filled out from reference TRBV5-1 and TRBJ1-1, the complete variable domain reads KAGVTQTPRYLIKTRGQQVTLSCSPISGHRSVSWYQQTPGQGLQFLFEYFSETQRNKGNFPGRFSGRQFSNSRSEMNVSTLELGDSALYLCASSDFRDATEAFFGQGTRLTVV.

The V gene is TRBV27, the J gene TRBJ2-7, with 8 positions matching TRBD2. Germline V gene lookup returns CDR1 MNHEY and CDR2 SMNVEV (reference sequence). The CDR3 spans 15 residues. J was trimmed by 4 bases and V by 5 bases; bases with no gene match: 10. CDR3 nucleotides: TGTGCCAGCAGTCCACCTCGAGCGGGGGATTACGAGCAGTACTTC. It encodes CASSPPRAGDYEQYF.

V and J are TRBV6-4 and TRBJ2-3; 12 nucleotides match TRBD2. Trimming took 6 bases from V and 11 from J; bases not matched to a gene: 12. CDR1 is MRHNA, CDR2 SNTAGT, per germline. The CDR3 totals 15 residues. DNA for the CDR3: TGTGCCAGCAGCCGCGGACTAGCGGGGACCGGGGGGCAGTATTTT. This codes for CASSRGLAGTGGQYF.

CDR3 amino acids: CATSRDLTVSTSRTESYEQYF. The CDR3 DNA is TGTGCCACCAGCAGAGATCTAACCGTATCGACTAGCAGGACGGAATCCTACGAGCAGTACTTC. The rearrangement links TRBV15 to TRBJ2-7, with TRBD2 matching over 7 bases. The CDR3 sequence is 21 residues long. The germline gives CDR1 LNHNV, CDR2 YYDKDF (reference sequence). The V gene end was trimmed by 0 bases and the J gene end by 1 base; junction bases not matched to a gene: 21.

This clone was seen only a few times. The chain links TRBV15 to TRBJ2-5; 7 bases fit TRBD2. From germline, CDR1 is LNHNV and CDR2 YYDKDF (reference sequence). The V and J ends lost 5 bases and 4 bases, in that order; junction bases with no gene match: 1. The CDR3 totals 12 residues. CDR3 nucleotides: TGTGCCACCAGCGGGGAGGGAGAGACCCAGTACTTC. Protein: CATSGEGETQYF.

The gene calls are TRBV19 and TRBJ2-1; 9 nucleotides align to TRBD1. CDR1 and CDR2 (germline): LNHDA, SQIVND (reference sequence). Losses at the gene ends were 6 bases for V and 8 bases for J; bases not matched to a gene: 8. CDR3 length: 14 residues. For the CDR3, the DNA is TGTGCCAGTAGACGACAGGGGGTAAGCGATGAGCAGTTCTTC. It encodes CASRRQGVSDEQFF.

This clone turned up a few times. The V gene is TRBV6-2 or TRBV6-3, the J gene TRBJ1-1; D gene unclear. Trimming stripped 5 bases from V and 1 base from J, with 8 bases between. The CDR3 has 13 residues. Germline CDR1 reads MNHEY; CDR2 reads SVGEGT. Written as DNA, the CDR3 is TGTGCCAGCAGTCCCGGGGAGAACACTGAAGCTTTCTTT. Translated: CASSPGENTEAFF.

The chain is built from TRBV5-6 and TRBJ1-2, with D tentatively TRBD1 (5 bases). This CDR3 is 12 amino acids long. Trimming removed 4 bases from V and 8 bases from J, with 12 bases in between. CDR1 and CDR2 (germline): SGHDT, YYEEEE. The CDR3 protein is CASSNQGYGYTF. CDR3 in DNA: TGTGCCAGCAGCAATCAGGGTTACGGCTACACCTTC.

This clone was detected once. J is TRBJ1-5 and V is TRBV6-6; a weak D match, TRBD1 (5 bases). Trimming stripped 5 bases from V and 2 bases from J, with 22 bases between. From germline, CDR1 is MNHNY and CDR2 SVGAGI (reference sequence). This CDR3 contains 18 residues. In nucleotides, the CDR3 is TGTGCCAGCAGTCCCCGATTCAGAAGGGGAGAGGGCAATCAGCCCCAGCATTTT. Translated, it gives CASSPRFRRGEGNQPQHF.

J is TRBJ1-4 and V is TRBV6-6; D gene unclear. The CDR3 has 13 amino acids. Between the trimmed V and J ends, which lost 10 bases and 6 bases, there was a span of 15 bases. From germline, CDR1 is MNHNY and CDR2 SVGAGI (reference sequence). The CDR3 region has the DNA TGTGCCACTGCGACATCCATTCATGAAAAACTGTTTTTT. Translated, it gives CATATSIHEKLFF.

CDR3 protein: CASSAQPSTADTQYF. CDR3 DNA: TGCGCCAGCAGCGCTCAACCATCCACCGCAGATACGCAGTATTTT. V gene TRBV5-1 combines with J gene TRBJ2-3; D is uncertain. Germline loops: CDR1 SGHRS, CDR2 YFSETQ. V dropped 4 bases and J dropped 4 bases, with 16 bases sitting between them. The CDR3 is 15 residues long.

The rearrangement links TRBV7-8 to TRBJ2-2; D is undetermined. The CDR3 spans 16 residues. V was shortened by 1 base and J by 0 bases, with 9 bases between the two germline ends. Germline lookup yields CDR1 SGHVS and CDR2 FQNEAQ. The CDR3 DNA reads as TGTGCCAGCAGCTTAGGAACACTACCGAACACCGGGGAGCTGTTTTTT. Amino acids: CASSLGTLPNTGELFF.

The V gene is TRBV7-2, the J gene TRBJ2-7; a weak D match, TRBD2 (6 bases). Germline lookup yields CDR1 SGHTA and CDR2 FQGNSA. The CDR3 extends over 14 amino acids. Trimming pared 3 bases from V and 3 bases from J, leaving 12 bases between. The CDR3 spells CASSFLSSVYEQYF. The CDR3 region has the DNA TGTGCCAGCAGCTTCCTATCTAGCGTCTACGAGCAGTACTTC.

The CDR3 region is CASSEGGPDTQYF. The CDR3 DNA sequence: TGCGCCAGCAGTGAGGGGGGACCAGATACGCAGTATTTT. The chain employs TRBV10-1 and TRBJ2-3, with D perhaps being TRBD1 or TRBD2 (5 bases each). Germline loops: CDR1 WNHNN, CDR2 SYGVQD (reference sequence). The CDR3 spans 13 residues. Trimming stripped 2 bases from V and 4 bases from J, with 7 bases between.

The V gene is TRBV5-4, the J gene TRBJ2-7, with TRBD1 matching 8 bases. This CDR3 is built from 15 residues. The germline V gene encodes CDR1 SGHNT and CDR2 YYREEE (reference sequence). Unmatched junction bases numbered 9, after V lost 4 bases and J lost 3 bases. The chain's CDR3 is CASSMSGTGVYEQYF. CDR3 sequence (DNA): TGTGCCAGCAGCATGTCCGGGACAGGAGTCTACGAGCAGTACTTC.

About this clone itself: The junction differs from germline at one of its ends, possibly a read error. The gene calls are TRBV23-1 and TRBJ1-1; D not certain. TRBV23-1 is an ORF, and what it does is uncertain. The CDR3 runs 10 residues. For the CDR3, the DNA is TGCGCCAGCACCTTGCGAGCGGCGGTCTTT. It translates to CASTLRAAVF.

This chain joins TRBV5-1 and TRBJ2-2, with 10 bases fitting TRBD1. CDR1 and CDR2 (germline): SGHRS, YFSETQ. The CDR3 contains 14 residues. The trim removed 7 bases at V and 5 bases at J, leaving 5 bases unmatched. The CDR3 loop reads CASSTGGGTGELFF. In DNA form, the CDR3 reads TGCGCCAGCTCGACAGGGGGCGGAACCGGGGAGCTGTTTTTT.

CDR3 nucleotide sequence: TGTGCCAGTAGTATAGCTAGAGGGAACGTGAACACTGAAGCTTTCTTT. This translates into CASSIARGNVNTEAFF. This sequence joins TRBV19 and TRBJ1-1, with D hard to call. Trimming shortened V by 1 base and J by 0 bases, and 12 bases separated the two germline ends. Germline V gene sequence: CDR1 LNHDA, CDR2 SQIVND (reference sequence). The CDR3 is 16 amino acids.

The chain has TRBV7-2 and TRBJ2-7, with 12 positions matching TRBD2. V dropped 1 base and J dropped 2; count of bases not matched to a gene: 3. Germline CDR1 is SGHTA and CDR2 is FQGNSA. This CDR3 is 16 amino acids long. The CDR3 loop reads CASSLGTSGVAYEQYF. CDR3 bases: TGTGCCAGCAGCTTAGGGACTAGCGGGGTAGCCTACGAGCAGTACTTC.

The CDR3 sequence is CASSPGLAGGNEQFF. The CDR3 bases are TGTGCCAGCAGCCCCGGACTAGCGGGAGGCAATGAGCAGTTCTTC. The chain joins TRBV11-3 to TRBJ2-1; 14 bases line up with TRBD2. The CDR3 runs to 15 residues. CDR1 is SGHNT, CDR2 YENEEA, per germline. Losses at the gene ends were 5 bases for V and 6 bases for J; bases not matched to a gene: 3.

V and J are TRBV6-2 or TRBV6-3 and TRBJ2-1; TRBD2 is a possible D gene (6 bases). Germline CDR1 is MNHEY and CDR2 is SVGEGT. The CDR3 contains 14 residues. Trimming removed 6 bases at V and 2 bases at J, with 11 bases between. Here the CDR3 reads CASSQGLPYNEQFF. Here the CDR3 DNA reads TGTGCCAGCAGCCAGGGACTTCCCTACAATGAGCAGTTCTTC.

The CDR3 DNA sequence: TGCAGCGTTGAAGTGGGGCGAGGGGGTGAAAAACTGTTTTTT. Translating it yields CSVEVGRGGEKLFF. This sequence joins TRBV29-1 and TRBJ1-4, with a possible D match to TRBD1 (6 bases). The CDR3 has 14 residues. V shed 1 base and J shed 7 bases, with 13 bases lying between them. Per the germline V gene, CDR1 is SQVTM and CDR2 is ANQGSEA.

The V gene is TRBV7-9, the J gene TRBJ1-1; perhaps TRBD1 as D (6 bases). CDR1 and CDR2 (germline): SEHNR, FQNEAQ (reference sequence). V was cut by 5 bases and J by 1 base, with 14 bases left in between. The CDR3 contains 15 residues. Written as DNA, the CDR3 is TGTGCCAGCAGCAGAGGGGGGCAGCAGAACACTGAAGCTTTCTTT. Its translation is CASSRGGQQNTEAFF.

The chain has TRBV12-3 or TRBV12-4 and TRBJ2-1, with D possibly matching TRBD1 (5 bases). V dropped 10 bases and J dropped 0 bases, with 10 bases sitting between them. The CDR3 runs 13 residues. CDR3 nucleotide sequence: TGTGCCACCCAGGGTTTCTCCTACAATGAGCAGTTCTTC. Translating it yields CATQGFSYNEQFF.

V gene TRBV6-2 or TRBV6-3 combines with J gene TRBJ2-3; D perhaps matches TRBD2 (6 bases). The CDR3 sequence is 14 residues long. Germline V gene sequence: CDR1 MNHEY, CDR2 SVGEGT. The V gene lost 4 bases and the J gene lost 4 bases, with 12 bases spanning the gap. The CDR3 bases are TGTGCCAGCAGTTCATCGGGGGTGTCAGATACGCAGTATTTT. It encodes CASSSSGVSDTQYF.

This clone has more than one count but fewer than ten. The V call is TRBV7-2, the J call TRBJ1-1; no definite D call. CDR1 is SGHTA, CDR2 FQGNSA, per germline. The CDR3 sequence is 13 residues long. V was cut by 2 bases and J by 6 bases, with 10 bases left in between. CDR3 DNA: TGTGCCAGCAGCTTATGGGGTGGTCCTGAAGCTTTCTTT. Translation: CASSLWGGPEAFF.

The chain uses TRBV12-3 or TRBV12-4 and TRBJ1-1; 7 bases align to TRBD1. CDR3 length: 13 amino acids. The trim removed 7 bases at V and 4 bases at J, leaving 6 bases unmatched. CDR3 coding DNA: TGTGCCAGCATCCAGACAGGGATCACTGAAGCTTTCTTT. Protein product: CASIQTGITEAFF.

CDR3 protein: CASSPPSGPGNTIYF. The DNA for the CDR3 is TGCGCCAGCAGCCCCCCCTCCGGGCCTGGAAACACCATATATTTT. The chain links TRBV5-1 to TRBJ1-3, with no clear D. The germline CDR1 and CDR2 sequences are SGHRS and YFSETQ. This CDR3 is built from 15 residues. Trimming took 4 bases from V and 2 from J, leaving 13 bases between them.

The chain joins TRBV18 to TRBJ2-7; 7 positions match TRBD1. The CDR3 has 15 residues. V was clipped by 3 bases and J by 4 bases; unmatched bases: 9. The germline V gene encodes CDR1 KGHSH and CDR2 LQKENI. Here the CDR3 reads CASSPPLGGKYEQYF. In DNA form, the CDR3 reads TGTGCCAGCTCACCCCCTTTAGGGGGCAAATACGAGCAGTACTTC.